This TCR beta chain came from a study of graft-versus-host responses after intestinal transplantation. The overall study: Anti-thymocyte globulin induction preceded approximately three years of tacrolimus and steroid maintenance in all recipients.

The method was immunoSEQ multiplex PCR; TCRdb's version includes in-frame clones alone and lacks a portion of them. The sample includes some 77,000 clones, about 92% of them seen just once. The V end was cut by 0 bases, the J end by 0 bases, with 13 bases between. CDR1 is SGDLS, CDR2 YYNGEE, per germline. The CDR3 runs to 17 residues. This TCR derives from a human patient who received an intestinal transplant, so some T cells may come from the graft donor. The V call is TRBV9, the J call TRBJ1-3, with D maybe TRBD1 (5 bases). The sequencing here drew on PBMCs, taken 98 days after intestinal transplantation. The CDR3 is CASSVGGAELSGNTIYF. DNA for the CDR3: TGTGCCAGCAGCGTAGGGGGCGCGGAACTCTCTGGAAACACCATATATTTT.